This T cell receptor (beta chain) was obtained from a study of blood T cells in healthy people across ages. Study conclusions and caveats: Roughly linear age-related decline in beta diversity appeared, significant by age about 37. Long-lived donors had more naive CD4+ cells and higher diversity than aged donors.

The CDR3 has 12 residues. Trimming stripped 4 bases from V and 4 bases from J, with 8 bases between. Germline CDR1 is MGHDK and CDR2 is SYGVNS. Each donor had approximately 10 milliliters of peripheral blood drawn. This clonotype was recorded a few times. What it binds is unknown. PCR was performed a second time for about 7 to 12 cycles using a sample-barcoded 5' primer and a J-beta primer mix. TCRdb reprocessed the 5' RACE reads with MiXCR, giving one entry per CDR3 protein. The sample holds approximately 1.5 million distinct CDR3 sequences; roughly two fifths are singletons and the top ten take about 4%.

The material sequenced was blood. This clonotype was sampled from a young woman in good health. The rearrangement uses TRBV25-1 and TRBJ2-7; D is unclear. CDR3 sequence: CASSGAYYEQYF. DNA for the CDR3: TGTGCCAGCAGTGGGGCCTATTACGAGCAGTACTTC.